Shown below are 24 T cell receptor beta chains from a single sample sequenced in a study of shared clonotypes between healthy human individuals. Repertoires were generated with immunoSEQ multiplex PCR, while TCRdb's copy carries only in-frame clones and drops some. The table lists 2.3 million or so clones, 85% to 95% of them singletons, with about 0.37% in the top ten. The sequenced sample consisted of naive CD4+ T cells from PBMCs. The subset is: CD45RA+ positively selected. Source of these receptors: a man aged 18 to 30 in good health. Some clones in this sample may be carry-over from other donors' samples.

V gene TRBV28 combines with J gene TRBJ1-1; possible D gene TRBD1, 5 bases. This CDR3 region has 14 residues. V was pared by 5 bases and J by 7 bases, with 17 bases between. Germline CDR1 is MDHEN and CDR2 is SYDVKM. CDR3 nucleotide sequence: TGTGCCAGCAGTCGTTCCGGGACCATACATGAAGCTTTCTTT. Translation gives CASSRSGTIHEAFF.

The gene calls are TRBV27 and TRBJ2-3; TRBD1 is a possible D gene (6 bases). The CDR3 consists of 15 residues. Germline lookup yields CDR1 MNHEY and CDR2 SMNVEV (reference sequence). Trimming removed 4 bases at V and 1 base at J, with 12 bases between. The CDR3, as DNA: TGTGCCAGCAGTTCCCCGAGGACAGGCACAGATACGCAGTATTTT. Translated, it gives CASSSPRTGTDTQYF.

This rearrangement joins TRBV5-4 to TRBJ2-2, with D uncertain. Trimming removed 2 bases from V and 4 bases from J, with 9 bases in between. The CDR3 is 14 residues long. CDR1 and CDR2 from the germline V gene are SGHNT and YYREEE (reference sequence). The CDR3 is CASSFAQSTGELFF. CDR3 sequence (DNA): TGTGCCAGCAGCTTCGCACAGAGCACCGGGGAGCTGTTTTTT. The variable domain in full, completed from reference TRBV5-4 and TRBJ2-2, reads ETGVTQSPTHLIKTRGQQVTLRCSSQSGHNTVSWYQQALGQGPQFIFQYYREEENGRGNFPPRFSGLQFPNYSSELNVNALELDDSALYLCASSFAQSTGELFFGEGSRLTVL.

The J gene is TRBJ1-5, the V gene TRBV19; 9 nucleotides agree with TRBD1. Germline CDR1 reads LNHDA; CDR2 reads SQIVND (reference sequence). CDR3 length: 14 amino acids. Unmatched junction bases numbered 6, after V lost 6 bases and J lost 6 bases. The CDR3 DNA reads as TGTGCCAGTAGCCCCACAGGGGGCAGTCAGCCCCAGCATTTT. Encoded protein: CASSPTGGSQPQHF.

The chain carries TRBV19 and TRBJ2-7; D may be TRBD2 (7 bases). The V gene's germline CDR1 is LNHDA and CDR2 SQIVND (reference sequence). Trimming removed 7 bases at V and 2 bases at J, with 18 bases between. The CDR3 runs to 15 residues. CDR3 nucleotide sequence: TGTGCCAGTACCGGGGGGAGGGACAACACCTACGAGCAGTACTTC. Encoded protein: CASTGGRDNTYEQYF.

The V gene is TRBV18, the J gene TRBJ1-5; TRBD1 matches at 10 bases. The J segment lost 3 bases and the V segment lost 4 bases, leaving 3 bases of the junction unmatched. Germline loops: CDR1 KGHSH, CDR2 LQKENI. This CDR3 region has 15 residues. The CDR3 is CASSRGTGANQPQHF. As DNA, the CDR3 is TGTGCCAGCTCACGGGGGACAGGGGCCAATCAGCCCCAGCATTTT.

The chain combines TRBV30 with TRBJ2-5; D is possibly TRBD1 (6 bases). The CDR3 sequence is 13 residues long. V lost 4 bases and J 5 bases, leaving 14 bases between the germline ends. The V gene's germline CDR1 is GTSNPN and CDR2 SVGIG (reference sequence). The CDR3 loop is CAWNQGLGETQYF. CDR3 DNA sequence: TGTGCCTGGAACCAGGGGCTTGGGGAGACCCAGTACTTC.

This rearrangement joins TRBV5-1 to TRBJ2-1; a weak D match, TRBD2 (7 bases). CDR3 length equals 19 residues. V gave up 3 bases and J gave up 4 bases, with 26 bases separating them. Germline CDR1 and CDR2: SGHRS and YFSETQ. Written as DNA, the CDR3 is TGCGCCAGCAGCTGGGGCCTCGCGGGAGCTTTAGGGGGATACAATGAGCAGTTCTTC. Protein sequence: CASSWGLAGALGGYNEQFF.

In DNA, the CDR3 is TGTGCCAGCAGTTTCCAAGAGGTCGCAGGCTATGGCTACACCTTC. It encodes CASSFQEVAGYGYTF. The chain has TRBV28 and TRBJ1-2, with D hard to call. The CDR3 contains 15 residues. V lost 3 bases and J 4 bases, leaving 15 bases between the germline ends. Germline assignment: CDR1 MDHEN and CDR2 SYDVKM.

The V call is TRBV4-3, the J call TRBJ2-6; D not resolved. V lost 1 base, J lost 2 bases, and 9 bases lay in between. This CDR3 contains 16 residues. Germline CDR1 is LGHNA and CDR2 is YSLEER. The CDR3 reads CASSQGKATGANVLTF. The CDR3 bases are TGCGCCAGCAGCCAAGGAAAGGCCACTGGGGCCAACGTCCTGACTTTC.

The chain has TRBV21-1 and TRBJ2-1; TRBD1, the table's D call, lacks a check against the DNA. TRBV21-1 is labeled a pseudogene. The CDR3 totals 15 residues. The CDR3 protein is CAIASHRPLYNEQFF. CDR3 nucleotide sequence: TGTGCCATCGCCTCGCACAGGCCGCTCTACAATGAGCAGTTCTTC.

The CDR3 DNA sequence: TGTGCCTGGAGTGTACGGGGGGGGTATCAGCCCCAGCATTTT. Its translation: CAWSVRGGYQPQHF. The rearrangement links TRBV30 to TRBJ1-5; D possibly corresponds to TRBD1 (5 bases). Trimming cost V 0 bases and J 5 bases, with 11 bases left between them. The CDR3 has 14 amino acids. The V gene's germline CDR1 is GTSNPN and CDR2 SVGIG (reference sequence).

The chain joins TRBV6-1 to TRBJ1-3; 7 bases are a match to TRBD1. Losses at the gene ends were 3 bases for V and 4 bases for J; bases not matched to a gene: 6. Germline V CDR1 and CDR2: MNHNS, SASEGT. This CDR3 comprises 15 residues. The CDR3 DNA reads as TGTGCCAGCAGTGAGGAGTGGACAGGAGGAAACACCATATATTTT. This codes for CASSEEWTGGNTIYF.

The rearrangement links TRBV5-1 to TRBJ2-7, with TRBD2 matching over 10 bases. Per germline, CDR1 SGHRS and CDR2 YFSETQ. This CDR3 is built from 17 residues. J gave up 7 bases and V 0 bases, and 13 bases lay outside the gene matches. The CDR3 is CASSLVLAGAGVNEQYF. The CDR3 DNA follows: TGCGCCAGCAGCTTGGTTCTAGCGGGAGCGGGAGTGAATGAGCAGTACTTC.

The chain uses TRBV12-5 and TRBJ1-1; D might be TRBD1 (6 bases). Trimming left V 1 base short and J 2 bases short, with 11 bases between. The CDR3 covers 15 residues. CDR1 and CDR2 (germline): LGHNT, FRNRAP. The CDR3 region is CASGLDQGSNTEAFF. CDR3 nucleotide sequence: TGTGCTAGTGGTTTGGACCAGGGGAGCAACACTGAAGCTTTCTTT.

This chain uses TRBV18 with TRBJ2-6, with TRBD1 matching 7 bases. Germline V CDR1 and CDR2: KGHSH, LQKENI. V lost 5 bases and J lost 0; bases outside the gene matches: 10. The CDR3 contains 18 residues. CDR3 loop: CASSARGQSSSGANVLTF. The CDR3 DNA sequence: TGTGCCAGCTCAGCGAGGGGACAGTCGAGCTCTGGGGCCAACGTCCTGACTTTC.

CDR3 DNA: TGTGCCACCAGCAGAGGGGAGGACCCAAGCTCCTACGAGCAGTACTTC. Translating it yields CATSRGEDPSSYEQYF. The V call is TRBV15, the J call TRBJ2-7; a possible D gene is TRBD2 (6 bases). This CDR3 comprises 16 residues. Trimming removed 1 base from V and 0 bases from J, with 13 bases in between. Germline loops: CDR1 LNHNV, CDR2 YYDKDF (reference sequence).

This chain uses TRBV6-6 with TRBJ2-7; TRBD2 matches at 7 bases. This CDR3 has 12 residues. Germline assignment: CDR1 MNHNY and CDR2 SVGAGI (reference sequence). V was clipped by 10 bases and J by 0 bases; unmatched bases: 3. The CDR3 loop reads CATRGSSYEQYF. CDR3 nucleotide sequence: TGTGCCACCCGCGGGAGCTCCTACGAGCAGTACTTC.

The V gene is TRBV7-8, the J gene TRBJ2-1; TRBD2 matches 12 bases. The CDR3 is made up of 16 amino acids. CDR1 is SGHVS and CDR2 is FQNEAQ in the germline V gene. V dropped 2 bases and J dropped 9; count of bases not matched to a gene: 8. The chain's CDR3 is CASSLRRLAGEGEQFF. CDR3 sequence (DNA): TGTGCCAGCAGCTTAAGACGACTAGCGGGAGAGGGTGAGCAGTTCTTC.

This clone was recorded once. The chain links TRBV13 to TRBJ2-5, with D hard to call. V was clipped by 5 bases and J by 5 bases, with 9 bases between them. The CDR3 is made up of 12 amino acids. Germline assignment: CDR1 PRHDT and CDR2 FYEKMQ (reference sequence). The CDR3 nucleotides are TGTGCCAGCAGCCGGATAGGCGAGACCCAGTACTTC. Protein: CASSRIGETQYF.

V and J are TRBV6-1 and TRBJ2-7; TRBD1 matches 9 bases. The CDR3 extends over 14 amino acids. V shed 6 bases, J shed 3 bases, and the junction held 6 bases outside the gene matches. The germline V gene encodes CDR1 MNHNS and CDR2 SASEGT. For the CDR3, the DNA is TGTGCCAGCAGGGTTACAGGGGGCAGCTACGAGCAGTACTTC. It codes for CASRVTGGSYEQYF.

Regarding this clone: The same CDR3 can be traced to other DNA sequences in this sample. This chain uses TRBV19 with TRBJ1-5; 7 nucleotides line up with TRBD1. The germline V gene encodes CDR1 LNHDA and CDR2 SQIVND (reference sequence). V was pared by 3 bases and J by 2 bases, with 4 bases of the junction left unmatched. This CDR3 spans 15 amino acids. The CDR3 reads CASSITGTGNQPQHF. CDR3 sequence (DNA): TGTGCCAGTAGTATCACCGGGACAGGCAATCAGCCCCAGCATTTT. Based on the CDR3 plus reference TRBV19 and TRBJ1-5, the full variable domain is DGGITQSPKYLFRKEGQNVTLSCEQNLNHDAMYWYRQDPGQGLRLIYYSQIVNDFQKGDIAEGYSVSREKKESFPLTVTSAQKNPTAFYLCASSITGTGNQPQHFGDGTRLSIL.

The rearrangement links TRBV2 to TRBJ1-5; possibly TRBD1 for D (6 bases). This CDR3 is built from 16 residues. Between the trimmed V and J ends, which lost 1 base and 1 base, there was a span of 11 bases. Germline V gene data show CDR1 as SNHLY and CDR2 as FYNNEI. CDR3 protein: CASSEESGASNQPQHF. CDR3 coding DNA: TGTGCCAGCAGTGAAGAATCAGGGGCAAGCAATCAGCCCCAGCATTTT.

The genes are TRBV7-2 and TRBJ2-1, with D perhaps matching TRBD2 (6 bases). Per the germline V gene, CDR1 is SGHTA and CDR2 is FQGNSA. The CDR3 runs to 16 residues. The V end was cut by 4 bases, the J end by 1 base, with 14 bases between. DNA of the CDR3: TGTGCCAGCAGCTCCCAGTGGGGGGAGTCCTACAATGAGCAGTTCTTC. Protein product: CASSSQWGESYNEQFF.